What follows describes a single T cell receptor beta chain. The data are from a study of T cells in Graves' hyperthyroidism and ophthalmopathy. RNA transcripts gave rise to amplified TCR beta CDR3 regions. The TCR CDR3 first-round RT-PCR relied on the HTBI primer set. Each CDR3 protein is one row after TCRdb ran MiXCR on the multiplex PCR reads. The table includes just under 750,000 distinct CDR3 sequences, around 40% detected once. About 10 ml fresh peripheral blood yielded the PBMCs. Sequenced material: blood. The TCR originated in a woman aged 35 to 49 with Graves' hyperthyroidism.

The CDR3 bases are TGTGCCTGGAGTGTACAGAAGACCAAGGCTTTCTTT. Its protein is CAWSVQKTKAFF. J is TRBJ1-1 and V is TRBV30; D is uncertain. Germline loops: CDR1 GTSNPN, CDR2 SVGIG (reference sequence). The CDR3 runs 12 residues. The V end lost 0 bases, the J end lost 11 bases, and 13 bases lay between the germline ends. Using reference TRBV30 and TRBJ1-1 for the parts outside the CDR3, the full variable domain is SQTIHQWPATLVQPVGSPLSLECTVEGTSNPNLYWYRQAAGRGLQLLFYSVGIGQISSEVPQNLSASRPQDRQFILSSKKLLLSDSGFYLCAWSVQKTKAFFGQGTRLTVV.